These T cell receptor beta chains were read from a single sample in a study of T cell responses to AZD1222 COVID-19 vaccine. Clones were read by immunoSEQ multiplex PCR, and TCRdb kept only the in-frame ones, dropping some. The repertoire holds 95,000 to 130,000 clones, with roughly nine tenths as singletons. The specimen was peripheral blood, collected 28 days after the second AZD1222 dose. The receptors shown here come from an adult who received the AZD1222 COVID-19 vaccine. Both conserved end residues are part of each CDR3. D genes are given only for firm matches. Rows give clone size only sometimes, using once, few, many, or a class for an expanded clone.

TRBJ2-2 . . TRBV3-1/TRBV3-2 TGTGCCAGCAGCCTCGCCAGTTATCCCGGGGAGCTGTTTTTT CASSLASYPGELFF
TRBJ1-5 . few TRBV5-1 TGCGCCAGCAGCTTGGGGATTGACGGTTTGGGCAATCAGCCCCAGCATTTT CASSLGIDGLGNQPQHF
TRBJ1-3 TRBD1 . TRBV30 TGTGCCTGGAGTATAACCGGGACAGGGTTTACTGGAAACACCATATATTTT CAWSITGTGFTGNTIYF
TRBJ2-1 . . TRBV5-4 TGTGCCAGCAGCCGTGGTCTAGCGTACAATGAGCAGTTCTTC CASSRGLAYNEQFF
TRBJ2-1 TRBD2 . TRBV28 TGTGCCAGCACCAACGCGGGAGGGGGGTATGAGCAGTTCTTC CASTNAGGGYEQFF
TRBJ2-7 . . TRBV27 TGTGCCAGCAGTTTTCCAGGGAGAATGGAGCAGTACTTC CASSFPGRMEQYF
TRBJ1-2 . . TRBV7-9 TGTGCCACCCCCGAGGGAGCTAACTATGGCTACACCTTC CATPEGANYGYTF
TRBJ1-5 . once TRBV29-1 TGCAGCGTTGCCCCAGGGAATAGCAATCAGCCCCAGCATTTT CSVAPGNSNQPQHF
TRBJ1-1 TRBD1 . TRBV30 TGTGCCTGGAGTACCTCAGGGGGTGAAGCTTTCTTT CAWSTSGGEAFF
TRBJ1-1 . . TRBV5-1 TGCGCCAGCAGCCGGACGGTGAACACTGAAGCTTTCTTT CASSRTVNTEAFF
TRBJ1-1 . once TRBV3-1/TRBV3-2 TGTGCCAGCAGCCAACATAACCGGGTCCCAGGCCCTGAAGCTTTCTTT CASSQHNRVPGPEAFF
TRBJ2-7 TRBD2 . TRBV7-8 TGTGCCAGCAGCTTAGAATTGACTAGCGGGAGGCACTCCTACGAGCAGTACTTC CASSLELTSGRHSYEQYF
TRBJ2-5 . few TRBV24-1 TGTGCCACCAGTGAGGGAGGACAAGAGACCCAGTACTTC CATSEGGQETQYF